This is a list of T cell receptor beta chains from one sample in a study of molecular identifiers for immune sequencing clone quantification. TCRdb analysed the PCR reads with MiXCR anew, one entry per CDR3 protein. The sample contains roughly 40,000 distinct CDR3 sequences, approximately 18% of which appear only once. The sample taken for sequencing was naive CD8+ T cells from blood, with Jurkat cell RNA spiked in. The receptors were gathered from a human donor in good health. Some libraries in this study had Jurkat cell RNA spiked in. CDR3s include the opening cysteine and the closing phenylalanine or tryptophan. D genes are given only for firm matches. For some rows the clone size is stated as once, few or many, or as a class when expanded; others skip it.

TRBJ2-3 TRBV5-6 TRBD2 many CASSLANLAGGDTQYF TGTGCCAGCAGCTTGGCCAACCTAGCGGGAGGTGATACGCAGTATTTT
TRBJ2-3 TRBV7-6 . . CASSSLGGRVGTDTQYF TGTGCCAGCAGCTCTCTTGGCGGGCGGGTGGGCACAGATACGCAGTATTTT
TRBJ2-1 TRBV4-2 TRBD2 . CASSQPTEGLAGATSYNEQFF TGTGCCAGCAGCCAACCTACCGAGGGACTAGCGGGAGCCACCTCCTACAATGAGCAGTTCTTC
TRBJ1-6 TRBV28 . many CASSKANREISPLHF TGTGCCAGCAGTAAAGCGAACAGGGAAATTTCACCCCTCCACTTT
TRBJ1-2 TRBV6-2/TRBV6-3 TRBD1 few CASSYYLKGQGNGYTF TGTGCCAGCAGTTACTACCTAAAGGGACAGGGAAATGGCTACACCTTC
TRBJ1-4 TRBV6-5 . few CASSYEQSNEKLFF TGTGCCAGCAGTTACGAGCAGTCTAATGAAAAACTGTTTTTT
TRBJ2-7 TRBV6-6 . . CASSYSNSLPIYEQYF TGTGCCAGCAGTTACTCGAATAGCCTACCTATATACGAGCAGTACTTC
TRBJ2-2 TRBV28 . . CASSFWDTGEPFF TGTGCCAGCAGTTTTTGGGACACCGGGGAGCCGTTTTTT
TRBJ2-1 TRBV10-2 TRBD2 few CASSEWTSGYYNEQFF TGCGCCAGCAGTGAGTGGACTAGCGGGTATTACAATGAGCAGTTCTTC
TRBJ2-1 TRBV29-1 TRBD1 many CSVTGTGSYNEQFF TGCAGCGTGACCGGGACAGGGTCCTACAATGAGCAGTTCTTC
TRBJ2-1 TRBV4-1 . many CASSQDSAAGSYNEQFF TGCGCCAGCAGCCAGGACTCAGCGGCAGGGTCCTACAATGAGCAGTTCTTC
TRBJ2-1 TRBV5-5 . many CASSSTRVSWDEQFF TGTGCCAGCAGCTCAACTCGTGTGTCTTGGGATGAGCAGTTCTTC
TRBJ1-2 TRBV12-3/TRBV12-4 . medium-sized CASSLGTGSYGYTF TGTGCCAGCAGTTTAGGAACAGGGAGCTATGGCTACACCTTC
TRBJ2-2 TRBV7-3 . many CASSPGGATGELFF TGTGCCAGCAGCCCGGGCGGGGCCACCGGGGAGCTGTTTTTT
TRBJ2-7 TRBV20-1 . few CSASSNSEQYF TGCAGTGCTAGTAGTAATAGCGAGCAGTACTTC
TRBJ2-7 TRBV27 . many CASRASGSPDHEQYF TGTGCCAGCAGGGCCTCCGGGTCCCCGGACCACGAGCAGTACTTC
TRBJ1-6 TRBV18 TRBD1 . CASSLTGDNSPLHF TGTGCCAGCTCACTGACAGGGGATAATTCACCCCTCCACTTT
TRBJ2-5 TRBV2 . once CASSEHLSWGYQETQCF TGTGCCAGCAGTGAACATTTATCCTGGGGTTACCAAGAGACCCAGTGCTTC
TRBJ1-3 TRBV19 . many CASRDWEQSGNTIYF TGTGCCAGTAGGGATTGGGAGCAATCTGGAAACACCATATATTTT
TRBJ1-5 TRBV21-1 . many CASSKAPHSNQPQHF TGTGCCAGCAGCAAAGCTCCACATAGCAATCAGCCCCAGCATTTT
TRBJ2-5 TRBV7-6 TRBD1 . CASSLALDRGETQYF TGTGCCAGCAGCTTAGCTCTCGACAGGGGGGAGACCCAGTACTTC
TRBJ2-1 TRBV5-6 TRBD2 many CASSLGPGLVYNEQFF TGTGCCAGCAGCTTGGGTCCGGGACTAGTCTACAATGAGCAGTTCTTC
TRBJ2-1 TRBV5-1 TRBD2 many CASSLAALAGVERFF TGCGCCAGCAGCTTGGCCGCTTTAGCGGGAGTTGAGCGGTTCTTC
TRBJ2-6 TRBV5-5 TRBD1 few CASSIDRGLGANVLTF TGTGCCAGCAGCATAGACAGGGGGCTTGGGGCCAACGTCCTGACTTTC
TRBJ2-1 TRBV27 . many CASSFSAGFNNEQFF TGTGCCAGCAGTTTTTCGGCAGGATTTAACAATGAGCAGTTCTTC
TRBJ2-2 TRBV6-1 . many CASSAAELVNTGELFF TGTGCCAGCAGTGCCGCGGAACTCGTTAACACCGGGGAGCTGTTTTTT
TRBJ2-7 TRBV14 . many CASSQDTWSPPYEQYF TGTGCCAGCAGCCAAGACACGTGGAGTCCCCCATACGAGCAGTACTTC
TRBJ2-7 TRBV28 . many CASSLQYEQYF TGTGCCAGCAGTTTACAATACGAGCAGTACTTC
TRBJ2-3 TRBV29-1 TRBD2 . CSGLGTSRDTQYF TGCAGCGGCCTCGGGACTAGCCGCGATACGCAGTATTTT
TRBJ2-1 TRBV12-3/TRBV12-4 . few CASRFRRDEQFF TGTGCCAGTCGCTTCCGACGGGATGAGCAGTTCTTC
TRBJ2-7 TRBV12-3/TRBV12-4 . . CASSQTIVGPEQYF TGTGCCAGCAGTCAGACCATAGTCGGGCCGGAGCAGTACTTC
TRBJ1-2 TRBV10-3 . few CAISESPRAYGYTF TGTGCCATCAGTGAGTCACCCAGGGCGTATGGCTACACCTTC
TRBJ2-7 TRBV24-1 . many CATSERQRHFYEQYF TGTGCCACCAGTGAAAGGCAACGCCACTTCTACGAGCAGTACTTC
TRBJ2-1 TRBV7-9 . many CASSSPSGAYNEQFF TGTGCCAGCAGCTCCCCCTCGGGGGCCTACAATGAGCAGTTCTTC
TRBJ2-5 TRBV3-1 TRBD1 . CASSQGTGDQGTQYF TGTGCCAGCAGCCAGGGGACAGGGGACCAAGGGACCCAGTACTTC
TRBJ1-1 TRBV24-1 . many CVTSAPDGRTNEAFF TGTGTCACCAGTGCCCCGGACGGGAGAACAAATGAAGCTTTCTTT
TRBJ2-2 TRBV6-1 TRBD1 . CASSEADRRNTGELFF TGTGCCAGCAGTGAAGCGGACAGGAGGAACACCGGGGAGCTGTTTTTT
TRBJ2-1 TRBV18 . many CASSPGGGNAFNEQFF TGTGCCAGCTCCCCGGGAGGGGGCAACGCGTTCAATGAGCAGTTCTTC
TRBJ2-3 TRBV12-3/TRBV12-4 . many CASSLTTQDTQYF TGTGCCAGCAGTCTCACGACCCAAGATACGCAGTATTTT
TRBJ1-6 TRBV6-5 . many CASSYAGDGNSPLHF TGTGCCAGCAGTTACGCAGGGGATGGTAATTCACCCCTCCACTTT
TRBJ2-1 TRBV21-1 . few CASSLRWGSWQFF TGTGCCAGCAGCCTACGCTGGGGATCGTGGCAGTTCTTC
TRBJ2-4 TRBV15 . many CATTGTLAKNIQYF TGTGCCACAACAGGGACCTTAGCCAAAAACATTCAGTACTTC
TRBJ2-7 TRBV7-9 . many CASSPRGGYSEQYF TGTGCCAGCAGTCCCCGTGGGGGGTACTCCGAGCAGTACTTC
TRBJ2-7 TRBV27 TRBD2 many CASSLPGTRKYEQYF TGTGCCAGCAGTCTCCCCGGGACTAGAAAGTACGAGCAGTACTTC
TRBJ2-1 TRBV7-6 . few CASSLALSGYNEQFF TGTGCCAGCAGCTTAGCGTTAAGCGGGTACAATGAGCAGTTCTTC
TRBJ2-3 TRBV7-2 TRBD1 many CASSLYPDRVKDTQYF TGTGCCAGCAGCTTATATCCCGACAGGGTCAAGGATACGCAGTATTTT
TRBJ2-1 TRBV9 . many CASSPTGAEQFF TGTGCCAGCAGCCCGACCGGGGCCGAGCAGTTCTTC
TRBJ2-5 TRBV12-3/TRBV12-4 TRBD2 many CASSPSGRYQETQYF TGTGCCAGCAGCCCTAGCGGAAGGTACCAAGAGACCCAGTACTTC
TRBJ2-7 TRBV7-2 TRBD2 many CASSLLAGLAGLTEQYF TGTGCCAGCAGCTTATTGGCTGGACTAGCGGGATTAACCGAGCAGTACTTC